The subject of this entry is one TCR beta chain. The antigen remains undetermined. This sample is part of a study of lymphopenia after photon versus proton radiotherapy. Only in-frame clones appear in the TCRdb table, and some are missing; sequencing was by immunoSEQ multiplex PCR. The sample lists 35,000 to 45,000 clones, approximately 82% occurring once. Trimming at V came to 4 bases and at J to 6 bases, leaving 6 bases not matched to a gene. The CDR3 has 15 residues. The germline gives CDR1 LGHNA, CDR2 YNFKEQ. Findings of the study overall: Under photons, naive T cells and diversity fell while effector/memory populations rose.

This chain uses TRBV4-2 with TRBJ2-1, with 10 bases lining up with TRBD2. The receptor was derived from a woman between 65 and 79 years old with pancreatic cancer. Sequenced here: peripheral blood, sampled from a patient treated with proton-based radiotherapy. CDR3 DNA: TGTGCCAGCAGCCCGCTAGCGGGAGTACGCAATGAGCAGTTCTTC. Translated, it gives CASSPLAGVRNEQFF.